This record looks at one T cell receptor beta chain sequence and its context. This sample was taken from a study of blood T cell repertoires in COVID-19. Across the whole study: Both acute and convalescent COVID-19 samples were obtained from the United States, Italy and Spain. PBMCs, B-cell-depleted T cells, or T cells were the source of the cDNA or gDNA that made up the material.

In the original analysis: Using reference gene primer amplification, nucleated cell counts were estimated. Generated by immunoSEQ multiplex PCR, the TCRdb table keeps only in-frame clones and is missing some. V and J calls and clone size are as listed in that table; D and trimming were resolved from the DNA. The repertoire includes approximately 300,000 clones, 75% to 95% of them detected once, and 6.8% sits in the top ten. It was during active infection that Seattle patients were enrolled and then longitudinally followed. The sequenced sample was peripheral blood. This receptor was identified in a woman aged 30 to 39 with COVID-19, enrolled during active disease.

The CDR3 nucleotides are TGTGCCAGCAGCTCGGGGCGGGGGAACTTCTACGAGCAGTACTTC. Its translation: CASSSGRGNFYEQYF. The chain uses TRBV5-6 and TRBJ2-7, with 7 positions matching TRBD2. The CDR3 has 15 residues. Germline CDR1 reads SGHDT; CDR2 reads YYEEEE. V lost 3 bases, J lost 3 bases, and 9 bases stayed unmatched. Supplemented by reference TRBV5-6 and TRBJ2-7, the full variable domain reads DAGVTQSPTHLIKTRGQQVTLRCSPKSGHDTVSWYQQALGQGPQFIFQYYEEEERQRGNFPDRFSGHQFPNYSSELNVNALLLGDSALYLCASSSGRGNFYEQYFGPGTRLTVT.